Listed here are 4 T cell receptor beta chains from one sample, sequenced in a study of blood T cell repertoires in COVID-19. Profiled with immunoSEQ multiplex PCR; TCRdb holds only in-frame clones, not every one. There are 400,000 to 550,000 clones in the sample; about 85% occur only once, and almost 2% lies in the top ten. Sequencing was performed on PBMCs or T cells enriched from blood (not recorded which). These TCRs come from a woman younger than 35 with acute COVID-19.

CDR3 region: CASSITGGPNEKLFF. The CDR3 coding sequence is TGTGCCAGTAGTATAACGGGGGGACCTAATGAAAAACTGTTTTTT. V and J are TRBV19 and TRBJ1-4, with TRBD1 as a possible D gene (5 bases). Germline V gene sequence: CDR1 LNHDA, CDR2 SQIVND (reference sequence). The CDR3 extends over 15 amino acids. With 2 bases removed from V and 3 bases from J, the gap between germline ends came to 10 bases.

CDR3 protein: CASRQGAGYTF. CDR3 nucleotide sequence: TGTGCCAGCCGACAGGGCGCTGGCTACACCTTC. V usage is TRBV28 and J usage is TRBJ1-2, with 7 bases fitting TRBD1. The V gene's germline CDR1 is MDHEN and CDR2 SYDVKM. Trimming at V came to 8 bases and at J to 7 bases, leaving 4 bases not matched to a gene. This CDR3 has 11 residues.

The chain uses TRBV9 and TRBJ2-7, with TRBD1 matching 8 bases. CDR1 and CDR2 (germline): SGDLS, YYNGEE. The trim removed 0 bases at V and 6 bases at J, leaving 8 bases unmatched. The CDR3 totals 15 residues. This chain's CDR3 is CASSVGGQGAAEQYF. The CDR3 DNA is TGTGCCAGCAGCGTAGGGGGGCAGGGGGCGGCCGAGCAGTACTTC.

The gene calls are TRBV5-4 and TRBJ2-7; 8 positions agree with TRBD1. The CDR3 is made up of 14 amino acids. Germline trimming cut 0 bases from V and 7 bases from J; bases unmatched to any gene: 6. The germline V gene encodes CDR1 SGHNT and CDR2 YYREEE (reference sequence). The CDR3, as DNA: TGTGCCAGCAGCTTGGGACAGGGGCTTGGGGAGCAGTACTTC. Protein sequence: CASSLGQGLGEQYF. The full variable domain, rest sourced from reference TRBV5-4 and TRBJ2-7, is ETGVTQSPTHLIKTRGQQVTLRCSSQSGHNTVSWYQQALGQGPQFIFQYYREEENGRGNFPPRFSGLQFPNYSSELNVNALELDDSALYLCASSLGQGLGEQYFGPGTRLTVT.